This T cell receptor beta chain originates from a study of blood T cell repertoires in COVID-19 (dated by TCRdb to about 2020). In the study overall: Samples covering the acute and convalescent phases of COVID-19 were provided by collaborators in the United States, Italy and Spain. Where available, HLA class I and class II types were obtained from metadata supplied by the sample provider rather than from assay-based typing. The sample metadata nearly always contained a de-identified subject ID, COVID-19 status, age in years and sex. The prospective study material was composed of cDNA or gDNA derived from T cells, B-cell-depleted T cells, or PBMCs. Samples were obtained from the ongoing ImmuneRACE study (first 160 participants) and from 1,200 or so subjects provided by 6 global collaborators. The repertoires were released in a freely available public database meant as a resource for research on the immune response to SARS-CoV-2. Deeply sampled blood TCRbeta repertoires from subjects exposed to, actively infected with, or recovered from COVID-19 were included in the dataset.

The germline V gene (reference sequence) supplies CDR1 MNHNY and CDR2 SVGAGI. Its CDR3 holds 17 amino acids, cysteine through phenylalanine. CDR3 DNA only is kept here, 51 bases in frame from base 1. V is cut back by 5 bases and J by 4 bases, with 12 bases in the junction unmatched. The collaborating institutions used their own protocols to collect whole blood in K2EDTA tubes. For TCRbeta analysis, collaborator samples were shipped as frozen whole blood, as isolated PBMCs, or as DNA extracted from either sample type. As to this clone: Which antigen it targets is not known. No base-level quality is on record; no much larger clone is a single base apart.

The immunoSEQ Assay, a bias-controlled multiplex PCR, was used to amplify TCRbeta CDR3 regions from genomic DNA. The study's own analysis went as follows. Within the assay, amplification of reference gene primers was used to estimate how many nucleated cells each sample contained. To quantify the absolute abundance of each unique TCRbeta CDR3 rearrangement, sequence reads were collapsed and filtered. For each sample, productive Simpson clonality was calculated as the square root of Simpson's diversity index across productive rearrangements. The table comes from immuneACCESS by way of TCRdb, which keeps in-frame sequences with V and J called. Part of the clones is missing from these tables; in studies checked, under half for an unresolved V gene and the rest for unknown reasons. The DNA was the basis for D and trimming; V, J and clone size are from that table. This sample has 150,000 to 200,000 clones in its table, and 76% of those were observed once. Clones ranked in the top ten supply roughly 8.6% of the sample.

The paper as a whole reports these results and caveats: The amount of clinical and demographic metadata varied by source and participant and was provided uncurated.

The sequence was obtained from a woman between 45 and 65 years old with active or convalescent COVID-19. Source material: peripheral blood. Recombination linked TRBV6-6 to TRBJ2-2; the junction holds 8 bases that match TRBD1. This receptor has the CDR3 CASSRPTGVESTGELFF. The sequenced DNA is TGTGCCAGCAGTCGACCGACAGGGGTAGAATCCACCGGGGAGCTGTTTTTT.